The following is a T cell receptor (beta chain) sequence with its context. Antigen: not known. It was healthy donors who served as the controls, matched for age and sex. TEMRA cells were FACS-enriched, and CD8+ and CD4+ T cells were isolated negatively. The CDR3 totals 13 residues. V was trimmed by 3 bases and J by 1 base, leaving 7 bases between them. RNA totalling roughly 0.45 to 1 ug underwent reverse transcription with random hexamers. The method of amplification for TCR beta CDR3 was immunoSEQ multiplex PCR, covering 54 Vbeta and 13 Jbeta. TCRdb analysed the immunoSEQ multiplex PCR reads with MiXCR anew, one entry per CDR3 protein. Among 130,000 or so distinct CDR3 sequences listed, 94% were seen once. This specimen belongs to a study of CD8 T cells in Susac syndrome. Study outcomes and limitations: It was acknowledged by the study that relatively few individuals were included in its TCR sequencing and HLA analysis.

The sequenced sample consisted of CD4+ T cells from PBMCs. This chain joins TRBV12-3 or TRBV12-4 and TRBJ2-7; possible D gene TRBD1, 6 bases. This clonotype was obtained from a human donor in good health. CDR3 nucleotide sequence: TGTGCCAGCAGTTTTCAGGGGTCCTACGAGCAGTACTTC. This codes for CASSFQGSYEQYF.